Below, 24 T cell receptor beta chains from the same sample are listed, as sequenced in a study of T-cell memory formation after mild COVID-19. MiXCR was run by TCRdb on the 5' RACE reads, yielding one entry per CDR3 protein. This table has around 250,000 distinct CDR3 sequences, 8% to 10% appearing once. Sequenced input: PBMCs or a T cell subset sorted from them (not recorded which). Receptors originate from a man between 18 and 29 years old who had mild COVID-19 (a few samples of this study predate the infection). Cell type and time point are not known.

This clonotype has more than one count but fewer than ten. The chain is built from TRBV2 and TRBJ1-5; 8 nucleotides align to TRBD1. In germline, CDR1 is SNHLY, CDR2 FYNNEI. Trimming took 4 bases from V and 1 from J; bases not matched to a gene: 6. The CDR3 is 16 amino acids. The CDR3 is CASSARTGRSNQPQHF. CDR3 DNA: TGTGCCAGCAGTGCTCGGACAGGGAGGAGCAATCAGCCCCAGCATTTT.

This clonotype was seen many times. The rearrangement links TRBV5-1 to TRBJ2-1; D is undetermined. V was pared by 0 bases and J by 4 bases, with 5 bases between. The CDR3 sequence is 13 residues long. Germline loops: CDR1 SGHRS, CDR2 YFSETQ. The CDR3 nucleotides read TGCGCCAGCAGCTTGGGGTGGTACAATGAGCAGTTCTTC. Translation gives CASSLGWYNEQFF. Variable domain in full (rest from reference TRBV5-1 and TRBJ2-1): KAGVTQTPRYLIKTRGQQVTLSCSPISGHRSVSWYQQTPGQGLQFLFEYFSETQRNKGNFPGRFSGRQFSNSRSEMNVSTLELGDSALYLCASSLGWYNEQFFGPGTRLTVL.

V gene TRBV29-1 combines with J gene TRBJ2-1; 11 bases align to TRBD1. V was clipped by 4 bases and J by 6 bases; unmatched bases: 5. The CDR3 spans 14 residues. Germline V gives CDR1 SQVTM, CDR2 ANQGSEA. The CDR3 DNA is TGCAGCGTTGGGGACAGGGGGAAAGGCAATGAGCAGTTCTTC. Its protein is CSVGDRGKGNEQFF.

This clonotype occurred a few times. The gene calls are TRBV28 and TRBJ1-4; possibly TRBD1 for D (6 bases). Germline V lookup: CDR1 MDHEN, CDR2 SYDVKM. The CDR3 is 16 amino acids. V was cut by 2 bases and J by 4 bases, with 14 bases left in between. The CDR3 spells CASSLERGYLNEKLFF. Written as DNA, the CDR3 is TGTGCCAGCAGTTTAGAGAGGGGGTATCTTAATGAAAAACTGTTTTTT.

This clonotype was seen ten or more times. The chain couples TRBV5-5 to TRBJ2-3; D not resolved. The ends were cut back, 3 bases at V and 3 bases at J, with 8 bases in the middle. In germline, CDR1 is SGHKS, CDR2 YYEKEE (reference sequence). The CDR3 loop spans 13 amino acids. Here the CDR3 DNA reads TGTGCCAGCAGCTCCTTCCGGACAGATACGCAGTATTTT. This encodes CASSSFRTDTQYF. Drawing the rest from reference TRBV5-5 and TRBJ2-3, the complete variable domain is DAGVTQSPTHLIKTRGQQVTLRCSPISGHKSVSWYQQVLGQGPQFIFQYYEKEERGRGNFPDRFSARQFPNYSSELNVNALLLGDSALYLCASSSFRTDTQYFGPGTRLTVL.

The chain couples TRBV4-3 to TRBJ2-4, with 10 bases identical to TRBD2. This CDR3 has 17 amino acids. Germline assignment: CDR1 LGHNA and CDR2 YSLEER. J was trimmed by 9 bases and V by 0 bases; bases with no gene match: 11. DNA for the CDR3: TGCGCCAGCAGCCAAGATCACCAGCGGGGGGGCCGGGGCATTCAGTACTTC. Translating gives CASSQDHQRGGRGIQYF.

This sequence joins TRBV27 and TRBJ1-5; 10 bases map to TRBD1. Losses at the gene ends were 4 bases for V and 7 bases for J; bases not matched to a gene: 7. The germline gives CDR1 MNHEY, CDR2 SMNVEV (reference sequence). This CDR3 has 15 amino acids. The CDR3 is CASSSTTGGVQPQHF. The CDR3 bases are TGTGCCAGCAGTTCCACGACAGGGGGCGTGCAGCCCCAGCATTTT.

This clonotype was counted only a few times. The gene calls are TRBV9 and TRBJ2-5; 11 nucleotides match TRBD2. The CDR3 is 16 amino acids. V was clipped by 4 bases and J by 2 bases; unmatched bases: 7. Germline CDR1 is SGDLS and CDR2 is YYNGEE. The CDR3 spells CASSSTSGGPQETQYF. In DNA form, the CDR3 reads TGTGCCAGCAGCTCAACTAGCGGGGGCCCGCAAGAGACCCAGTACTTC.

The chain combines TRBV5-1 with TRBJ2-7, with D maybe TRBD2 (5 bases). V dropped 4 bases and J dropped 0 bases, with 11 bases sitting between them. The CDR3 is made up of 14 amino acids. The germline CDR1 and CDR2 sequences are SGHRS and YFSETQ. DNA for the CDR3: TGCGCCAGCAGCCGGACTCCTACCTCCTACGAGCAGTACTTC. It specifies CASSRTPTSYEQYF.

V gene TRBV5-1 combines with J gene TRBJ1-1; D might be TRBD1 (6 bases). The V gene's germline CDR1 is SGHRS and CDR2 YFSETQ. Trimming removed 3 bases at V and 1 base at J, with 10 bases between. The length of the CDR3 is 14 residues. The CDR3 loop reads CASSSSGQNTEAFF. The CDR3 DNA reads as TGCGCCAGCAGCTCCTCGGGACAGAACACTGAAGCTTTCTTT.

This clonotype appeared many times. The rearrangement uses TRBV7-9 and TRBJ2-6; no reliable D call. The V and J ends lost 4 bases and 0 bases respectively, with 10 bases between them. The CDR3 is 16 residues long. Per the germline V gene, CDR1 is SEHNR and CDR2 is FQNEAQ (reference sequence). The CDR3 nucleotides are TGTGCCAGCAGCTCCCCGTTTGGCTCTGGGGCCAACGTCCTGACTTTC. This codes for CASSSPFGSGANVLTF. The full variable domain, rest sourced from reference TRBV7-9 and TRBJ2-6, is DTGVSQNPRHKITKRGQNVTFRCDPISEHNRLYWYRQTLGQGPEFLTYFQNEAQLEKSRLLSDRFSAERPKGSFSTLEIQRTEQGDSAMYLCASSSPFGSGANVLTFGAGSRLTVL.

This chain links TRBV7-9 with TRBJ1-1; no firm D call. V was trimmed by 8 bases and J by 3 bases, leaving 4 bases between them. The germline CDR1 and CDR2 sequences are SEHNR and FQNEAQ (reference sequence). The CDR3 contains 10 residues. Here the CDR3 reads CASHHTEAFF. The CDR3 DNA reads TGTGCCAGCCACCACACTGAAGCTTTCTTT.

The chain couples TRBV4-1 to TRBJ1-1; 7 nucleotides align to TRBD1. The CDR3 has 13 amino acids. Germline-derived CDR1 and CDR2 are MGHRA and YSYEKL. V was clipped by 6 bases and J by 4 bases; unmatched bases: 5. CDR3 region: CASRAQGFTEAFF. Written as DNA, the CDR3 is TGCGCCAGCAGGGCACAGGGGTTCACTGAAGCTTTCTTT.

The rearrangement uses TRBV15 and TRBJ2-7; either TRBD1 or TRBD2 may supply D (5 bases each). V lost 6 bases and J 3 bases, leaving 12 bases between the germline ends. The CDR3 totals 13 residues. Germline V lookup: CDR1 LNHNV, CDR2 YYDKDF (reference sequence). CDR3 region: CATRRDGNYEQYF. CDR3 in DNA: TGTGCCACCAGACGGGACGGCAACTACGAGCAGTACTTC.

This clonotype was recorded at least ten times. The J gene is TRBJ2-1, the V gene TRBV4-3; tentative D call: TRBD2 (6 bases). Germline loops: CDR1 LGHNA, CDR2 YSLEER. The CDR3 is made up of 16 amino acids. The germline V and J ends were trimmed by 1 base and 8 bases, with 18 bases remaining between them. This CDR3 is CASSQGMRLVLDEQFF. CDR3 coding DNA: TGCGCCAGCAGCCAAGGGATGCGACTAGTACTCGATGAGCAGTTCTTC.

This clonotype was detected a few times. This chain uses TRBV28 with TRBJ1-6; D is uncertain. The V gene's germline CDR1 is MDHEN and CDR2 SYDVKM. CDR3 length equals 13 residues. With 5 bases removed from V and 3 bases from J, the gap between germline ends came to 5 bases. CDR3 sequence: CASSKDYNSPLHF. As DNA, the CDR3 is TGTGCCAGCAGTAAAGACTATAATTCACCCCTCCACTTT.

This clonotype has just a few counts. This chain uses TRBV7-9 with TRBJ2-7; possibly TRBD1 for D (5 bases). Germline V lookup: CDR1 SEHNR, CDR2 FQNEAQ (reference sequence). This CDR3 is 13 amino acids long. With 5 bases removed from V and 5 bases from J, the gap between germline ends came to 13 bases. CDR3 in amino acids: CASSLFQGHEQYV. CDR3 bases: TGTGCCAGCAGCCTTTTTCAGGGCCACGAGCAGTACGTC.

The chain employs TRBV11-2 and TRBJ1-1; D unclear. Trimming removed 6 bases at V and 3 bases at J, with 11 bases between. CDR1 is SGHAT and CDR2 is FQNNGV in the germline V gene. The CDR3 totals 13 residues. CDR3 loop: CASRRYVDTEAFF. In DNA, the CDR3 is TGTGCCAGCAGACGCTACGTCGACACTGAAGCTTTCTTT.

The chain has TRBV12-3 or TRBV12-4 and TRBJ1-2; TRBD1 might be the D (6 bases). Trimming took 4 bases from V and 1 from J, leaving 16 bases between them. The CDR3 has 16 residues. CDR3 nucleotide sequence: TGTGCCAGCAGTTGGGGGGACACTCCAATTAACTATGGCTACACCTTC. Its protein is CASSWGDTPINYGYTF.

The V call is TRBV6-6, the J call TRBJ2-7; TRBD2 aligns across 13 bases. From germline, CDR1 is MNHNY and CDR2 SVGAGI (reference sequence). CDR3 length equals 18 residues. V was pared by 5 bases and J by 4 bases, with 14 bases of the junction left unmatched. In DNA form, the CDR3 reads TGTGCCAGCAGTCCGCGAACCGGGACTAGCGGGGCCTTATACGAGCAGTACTTC. It translates to CASSPRTGTSGALYEQYF.

This clonotype was detected only a few times. The chain has TRBV12-5 and TRBJ1-2; D unresolved. This CDR3 spans 13 amino acids. With 7 bases removed from V and 6 bases from J, the gap between germline ends came to 15 bases. Germline values: CDR1 LGHNT, CDR2 FRNRAP. CDR3 bases: TGTGCTAGTGCCCTGACCGGTGGGAATGGCTACACCTTC. Protein sequence: CASALTGGNGYTF.

J is TRBJ2-7 and V is TRBV7-6; 7 nucleotides agree with TRBD1. Germline assignment: CDR1 SGHVS and CDR2 FNYEAQ. The CDR3 runs 14 residues. The V gene end was trimmed by 5 bases and the J gene end by 7 bases; junction bases not matched to a gene: 11. The CDR3 sequence: CASSPGQAVVEQYF. The CDR3 nucleotides read TGTGCCAGCAGCCCCGGACAGGCGGTAGTGGAGCAGTACTTC.

In this sample, this clonotype turned up a few times. This chain links TRBV27 with TRBJ2-3; the D is unclear. Trimming left V 10 bases short and J 0 bases short, with 14 bases between. The CDR3 runs 14 residues. The V gene's germline CDR1 is MNHEY and CDR2 SMNVEV (reference sequence). In nucleotides, the CDR3 is TGTGCCACTAAGAGCGCCCTTAGCACAGATACGCAGTATTTT. Translated, it gives CATKSALSTDTQYF.

This clonotype was observed a handful of times. The J gene is TRBJ2-3, the V gene TRBV7-9; D perhaps matches TRBD1 (6 bases). Germline-derived CDR1 and CDR2 are SEHNR and FQNEAQ (reference sequence). CDR3 length: 14 residues. The V end was cut by 10 bases, the J end by 3 bases, with 17 bases between. The CDR3 region has the DNA TGTGCCATCCTGGTGGGGCAGGGGACAGATACGCAGTATTTT. Amino acids: CAILVGQGTDTQYF.